These 11 T cell receptor beta chains originate from one sample sequenced in a study of cytomegalovirus exposure and HLA in healthy donors. 13 Jbeta primers and 60 Vbeta primers were used for the PCR. Assay: immunoSEQ multiplex PCR; the TCRdb copy retains only in-frame clones and omits some. The sample shows 170,000 or so clones, over 70% of them seen only once. Source material: PBMCs. These receptors all come from a man aged 35-49 years in good health and CMV-seronegative.

In its sample, this clone was seen once. The gene calls are TRBV6-5 and TRBJ1-1, with no clear D. Germline V gives CDR1 MNHEY, CDR2 SVGAGI. This CDR3 comprises 13 residues. With 6 bases removed from V and 6 bases from J, the gap between germline ends came to 14 bases. The CDR3 loop reads CASSRPGIAEAFF. The CDR3 nucleotides are TGTGCCAGCAGCCGGCCGGGGATCGCTGAAGCTTTCTTT.

The chain carries TRBV2 and TRBJ1-2; 8 bases line up with TRBD1. CDR3 size: 15 residues. Per germline, CDR1 SNHLY and CDR2 FYNNEI. The junction had 13 bases not matched to a gene; V was cut back by 7 bases and J by 6 bases. CDR3 loop: CASNLFQGARDGYTF. For the CDR3, the DNA is TGTGCCAGCAATTTGTTCCAGGGGGCGCGAGATGGCTACACCTTC.

The chain employs TRBV9 and TRBJ2-1; 11 bases are a match to TRBD2. This CDR3 contains 17 residues. Germline-derived CDR1 and CDR2 are SGDLS and YYNGEE. With V trimmed by 4 bases and J by 4 bases, 10 bases remained unmatched. The CDR3 coding sequence is TGTGCCAGCAGCCTCTCCCAACTAGCGGGAGCATACAATGAGCAGTTCTTC. It encodes CASSLSQLAGAYNEQFF.

Notes on this clone: At one end, the junction sequence differs from germline, possibly due to a read error. Other DNA sequences in the same sample also yield this CDR3. The chain links TRBV4-3 to TRBJ1-6, with D uncertain. Germline values: CDR1 LGHNA, CDR2 YSLEER. The CDR3 runs to 15 residues. DNA for the CDR3: TGCGCCAGCAGCCAAGATATTGGCCATAATTCCCCCCTCCACTTT. Translated: CASSQDIGHNSPLHF.

The rearrangement links TRBV29-1 to TRBJ1-2; no firm D call. The CDR3 is made up of 15 amino acids. V was shortened by 0 bases and J by 5 bases, with 16 bases between the two germline ends. The germline gives CDR1 SQVTM, CDR2 ANQGSEA. The CDR3 nucleotides read TGCAGCGTTGAAGATTTTACAGTTTCCCTTTATGGCTACACCTTC. Amino acids: CSVEDFTVSLYGYTF.

A word on this clone: The sample holds other DNA sequences that translate to the same CDR3. V gene TRBV27 combines with J gene TRBJ1-5, with D maybe TRBD1 (5 bases). The CDR3 has 16 residues. Trimming stripped 2 bases from V and 2 bases from J, with 13 bases between. Looked up from germline, CDR1 is MNHEY and CDR2 is SMNVEV (reference sequence). CDR3 nucleotides: TGTGCCAGCAGTTTAGTAGGGGCGGACGGCAATCAGCCCCAGCATTTT. Its translation is CASSLVGADGNQPQHF.

V usage is TRBV19 and J usage is TRBJ2-7; 7 bases line up with TRBD2. The CDR3 has 15 residues. V trimming: 4 bases; J trimming: 6 bases; junction bases outside the gene matches: 12. Germline V CDR1 and CDR2: LNHDA, SQIVND (reference sequence). Here the CDR3 DNA reads TGTGCCAGTAGTAGTTGGGGAGCGGGAATGGGCGAGCAGTACTTC. Translated, it gives CASSSWGAGMGEQYF.

The chain joins TRBV5-1 to TRBJ2-5; 9 bases fit TRBD1. The better agreement between TRBJ2-7 and the DNA end casts doubt on the J call. The CDR3 loop spans 14 amino acids. CDR1 and CDR2 (germline): SGHRS, YFSETQ. The DNA for the CDR3 is TGCGCCAGCAGCGCCGGGACAGGGATCTACGAGCAGTACTTC. As protein: CASSAGTGIYEQYF.

V gene TRBV5-1 combines with J gene TRBJ2-1, with 10 bases fitting TRBD1. The germline CDR1 and CDR2 sequences are SGHRS and YFSETQ. The CDR3 runs 14 residues. Trimming at V came to 4 bases and at J to 7 bases, leaving 5 bases not matched to a gene. DNA of the CDR3: TGCGCCAGCAGCCCGACAGGGGGCTGGAATGAGCAGTTCTTC. Translating it yields CASSPTGGWNEQFF.

The chain is built from TRBV5-5 and TRBJ2-7, with D hard to call. CDR1 is SGHKS and CDR2 is YYEKEE in the germline V gene (reference sequence). V lost 3 bases to trimming and J lost 7 bases, with 11 bases between them. The CDR3 is 12 residues long. The CDR3 nucleotides read TGTGCCAGCAGCTACTCATCGAATGAGCAGTACTTC. Protein: CASSYSSNEQYF.

The chain employs TRBV5-1 and TRBJ2-7, with D maybe TRBD2 (7 bases). The CDR3 extends over 14 amino acids. Trimming pared 0 bases from V and 6 bases from J, leaving 13 bases between. Germline CDR1 is SGHRS and CDR2 is YFSETQ. The CDR3 region is CASSLDREGVEQYF. In DNA form, the CDR3 reads TGCGCCAGCAGCTTGGACAGGGAGGGTGTCGAGCAGTACTTC.